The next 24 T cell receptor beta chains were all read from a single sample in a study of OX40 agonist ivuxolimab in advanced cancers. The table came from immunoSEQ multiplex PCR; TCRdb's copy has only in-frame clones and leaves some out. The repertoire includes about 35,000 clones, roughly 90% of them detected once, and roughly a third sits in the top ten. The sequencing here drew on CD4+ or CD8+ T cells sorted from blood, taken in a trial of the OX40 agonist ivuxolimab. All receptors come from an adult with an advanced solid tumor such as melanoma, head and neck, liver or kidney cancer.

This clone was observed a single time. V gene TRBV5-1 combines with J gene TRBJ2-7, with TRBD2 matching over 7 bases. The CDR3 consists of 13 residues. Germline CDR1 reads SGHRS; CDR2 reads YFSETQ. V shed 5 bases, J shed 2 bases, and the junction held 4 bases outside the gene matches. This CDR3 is CASRRESTYEQYF. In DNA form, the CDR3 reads TGCGCCAGCAGGCGGGAGAGTACCTACGAGCAGTACTTC.

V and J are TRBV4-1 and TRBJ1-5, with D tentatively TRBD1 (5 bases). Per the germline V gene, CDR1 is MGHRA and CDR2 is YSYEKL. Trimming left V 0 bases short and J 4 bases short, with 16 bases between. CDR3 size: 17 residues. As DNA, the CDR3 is TGCGCCAGCAGCCAAGATGGGGGGTTGCCACATAATCAGCCCCAGCATTTT. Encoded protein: CASSQDGGLPHNQPQHF.

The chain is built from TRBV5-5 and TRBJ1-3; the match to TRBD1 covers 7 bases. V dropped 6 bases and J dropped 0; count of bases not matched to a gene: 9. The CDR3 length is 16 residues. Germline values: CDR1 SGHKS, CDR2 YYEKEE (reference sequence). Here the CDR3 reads CASIQGQRLSGNTIYF. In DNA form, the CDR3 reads TGTGCCAGCATCCAGGGACAGCGACTCTCTGGAAACACCATATATTTT.

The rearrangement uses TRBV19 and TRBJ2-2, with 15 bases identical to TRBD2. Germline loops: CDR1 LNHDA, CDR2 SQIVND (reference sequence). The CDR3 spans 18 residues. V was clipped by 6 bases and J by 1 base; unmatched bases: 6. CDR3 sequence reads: CASRDRTSGRGNTGELFF. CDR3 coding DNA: TGTGCCAGTAGGGATAGGACTAGCGGGAGGGGGAACACCGGGGAGCTGTTTTTT.

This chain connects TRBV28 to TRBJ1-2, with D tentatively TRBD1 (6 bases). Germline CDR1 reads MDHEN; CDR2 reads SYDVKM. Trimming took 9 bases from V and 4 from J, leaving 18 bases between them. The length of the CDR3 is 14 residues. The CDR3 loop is CASLTGGRAYGYTF. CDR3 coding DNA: TGTGCCAGTTTAACGGGGGGCCGGGCCTATGGCTACACCTTC.

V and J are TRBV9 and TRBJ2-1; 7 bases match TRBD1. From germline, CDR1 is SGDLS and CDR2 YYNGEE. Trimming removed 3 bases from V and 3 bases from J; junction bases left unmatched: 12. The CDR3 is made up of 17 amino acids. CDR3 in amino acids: CASSASPGTENYNEQFF. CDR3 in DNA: TGTGCCAGCAGCGCCTCCCCCGGGACAGAAAACTACAATGAGCAGTTCTTC.

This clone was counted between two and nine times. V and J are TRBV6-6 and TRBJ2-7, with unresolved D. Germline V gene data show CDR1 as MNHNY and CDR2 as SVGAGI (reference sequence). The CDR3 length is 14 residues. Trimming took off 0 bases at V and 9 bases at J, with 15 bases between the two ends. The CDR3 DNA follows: TGTGCCAGCAGTTACTCGACGCAGCTCCTAGGGCAGTACTTC. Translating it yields CASSYSTQLLGQYF.

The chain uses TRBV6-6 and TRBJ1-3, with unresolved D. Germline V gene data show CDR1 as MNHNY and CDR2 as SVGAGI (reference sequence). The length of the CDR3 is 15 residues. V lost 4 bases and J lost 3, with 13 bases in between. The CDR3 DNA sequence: TGTGCCAGCAGTTCCTTAGTTGATAGTGGAAACACCATATATTTT. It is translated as CASSSLVDSGNTIYF.

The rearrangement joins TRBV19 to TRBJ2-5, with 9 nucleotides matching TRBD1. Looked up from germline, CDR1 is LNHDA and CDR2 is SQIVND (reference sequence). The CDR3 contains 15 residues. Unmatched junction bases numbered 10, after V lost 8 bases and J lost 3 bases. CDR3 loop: CASQRYRGPKETQYF. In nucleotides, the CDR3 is TGTGCCAGTCAGAGGTACAGGGGGCCCAAAGAGACCCAGTACTTC.

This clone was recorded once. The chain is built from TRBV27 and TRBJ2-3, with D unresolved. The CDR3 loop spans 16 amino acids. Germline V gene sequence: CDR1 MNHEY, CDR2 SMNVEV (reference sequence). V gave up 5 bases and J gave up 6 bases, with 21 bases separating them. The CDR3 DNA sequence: TGTGCCAGCAGTCCTCGATCTACCTCCTTGGGCGATACGCAGTATTTT. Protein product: CASSPRSTSLGDTQYF.

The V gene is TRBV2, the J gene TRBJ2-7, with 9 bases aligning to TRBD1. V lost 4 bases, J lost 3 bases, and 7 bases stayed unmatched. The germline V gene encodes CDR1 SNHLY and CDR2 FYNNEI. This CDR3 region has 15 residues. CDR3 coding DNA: TGTGCCAGCAGTGGGTGGGACAGGGAATACTACGAGCAGTACTTC. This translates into CASSGWDREYYEQYF.

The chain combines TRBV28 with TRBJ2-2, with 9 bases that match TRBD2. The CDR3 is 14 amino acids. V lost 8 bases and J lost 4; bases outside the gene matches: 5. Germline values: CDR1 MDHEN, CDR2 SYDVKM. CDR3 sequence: CASRAGGLTGELFF. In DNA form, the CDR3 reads TGTGCCAGCCGCGCGGGAGGGCTCACCGGGGAGCTGTTTTTT.

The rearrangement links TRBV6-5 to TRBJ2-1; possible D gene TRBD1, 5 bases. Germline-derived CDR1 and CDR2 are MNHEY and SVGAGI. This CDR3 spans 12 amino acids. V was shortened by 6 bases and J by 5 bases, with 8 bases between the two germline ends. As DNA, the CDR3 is TGTGCCAGCAGGCAGACAGACAATGAGCAGTTCTTC. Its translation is CASRQTDNEQFF.

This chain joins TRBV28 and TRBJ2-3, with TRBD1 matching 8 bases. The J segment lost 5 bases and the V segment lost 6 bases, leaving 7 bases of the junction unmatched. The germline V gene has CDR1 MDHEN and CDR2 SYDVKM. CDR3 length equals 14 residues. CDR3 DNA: TGTGCCAGCAGACACCGGACAGGGCAAGATACGCAGTATTTT. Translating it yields CASRHRTGQDTQYF.

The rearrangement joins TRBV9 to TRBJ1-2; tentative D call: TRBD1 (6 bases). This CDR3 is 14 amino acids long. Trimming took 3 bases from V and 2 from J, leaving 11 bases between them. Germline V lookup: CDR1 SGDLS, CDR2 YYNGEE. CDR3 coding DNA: TGTGCCAGCAGCGGAAGCGGGACAAACTATGGCTACACCTTC. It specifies CASSGSGTNYGYTF.

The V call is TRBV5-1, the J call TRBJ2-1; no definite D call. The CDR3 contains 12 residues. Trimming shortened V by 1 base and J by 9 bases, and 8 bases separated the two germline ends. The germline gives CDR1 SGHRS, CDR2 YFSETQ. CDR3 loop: CASSLTRSEQFF. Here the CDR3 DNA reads TGCGCCAGCAGCTTGACTCGCAGTGAGCAGTTCTTC.

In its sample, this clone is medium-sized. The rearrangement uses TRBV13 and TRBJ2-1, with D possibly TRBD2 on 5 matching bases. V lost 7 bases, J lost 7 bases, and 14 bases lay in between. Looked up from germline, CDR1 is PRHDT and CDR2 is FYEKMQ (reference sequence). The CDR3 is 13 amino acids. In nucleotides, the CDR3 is TGTGCCAGCACCTTCGGGGATTTAAATGAGCAGTTCTTC. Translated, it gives CASTFGDLNEQFF.

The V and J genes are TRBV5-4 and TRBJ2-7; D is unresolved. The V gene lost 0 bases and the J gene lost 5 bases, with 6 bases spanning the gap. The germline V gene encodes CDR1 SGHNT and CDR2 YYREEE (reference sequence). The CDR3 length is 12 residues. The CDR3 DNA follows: TGTGCCAGCAGCTTGGCGGTAAACGAGCAGTACTTC. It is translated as CASSLAVNEQYF.

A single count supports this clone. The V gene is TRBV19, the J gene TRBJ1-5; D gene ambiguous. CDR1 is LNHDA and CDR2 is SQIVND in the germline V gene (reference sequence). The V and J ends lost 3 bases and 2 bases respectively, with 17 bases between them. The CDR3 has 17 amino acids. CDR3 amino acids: CASSIHRTRFGNQPQHF. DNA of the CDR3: TGTGCCAGTAGTATCCACCGGACCAGGTTTGGCAATCAGCCCCAGCATTTT.

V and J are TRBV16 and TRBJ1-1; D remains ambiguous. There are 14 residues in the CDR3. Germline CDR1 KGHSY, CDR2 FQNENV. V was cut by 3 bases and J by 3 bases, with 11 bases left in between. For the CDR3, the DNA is TGTGCCAGCAGCCAGTGGTCAAAGGACACTGAAGCTTTCTTT. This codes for CASSQWSKDTEAFF.

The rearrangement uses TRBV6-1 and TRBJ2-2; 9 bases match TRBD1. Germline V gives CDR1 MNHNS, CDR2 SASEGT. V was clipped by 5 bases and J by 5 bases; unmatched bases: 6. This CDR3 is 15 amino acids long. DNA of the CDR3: TGTGCCAGCAGTAAAACAGGGGGCAGAACCGGGGAGCTGTTTTTT. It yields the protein CASSKTGGRTGELFF.

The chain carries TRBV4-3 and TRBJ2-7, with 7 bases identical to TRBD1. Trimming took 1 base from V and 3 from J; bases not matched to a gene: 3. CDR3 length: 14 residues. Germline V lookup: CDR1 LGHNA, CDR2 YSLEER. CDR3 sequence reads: CASSQGQGSYEQYF. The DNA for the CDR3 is TGCGCCAGCAGCCAAGGACAGGGAAGCTACGAGCAGTACTTC.

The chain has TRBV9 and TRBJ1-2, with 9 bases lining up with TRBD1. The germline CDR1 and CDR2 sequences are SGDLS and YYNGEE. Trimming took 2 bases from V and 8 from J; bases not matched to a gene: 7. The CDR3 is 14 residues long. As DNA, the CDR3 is TGTGCCAGCAGCGTCTCACAGGGGGCGAGAGGCTACACCTTC. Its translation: CASSVSQGARGYTF.

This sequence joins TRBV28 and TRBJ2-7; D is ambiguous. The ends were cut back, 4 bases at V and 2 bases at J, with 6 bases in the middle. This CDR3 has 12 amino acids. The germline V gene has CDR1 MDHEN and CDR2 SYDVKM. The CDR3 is CASSWSAYEQYF. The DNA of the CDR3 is TGTGCCAGCAGTTGGTCGGCCTACGAGCAGTACTTC.